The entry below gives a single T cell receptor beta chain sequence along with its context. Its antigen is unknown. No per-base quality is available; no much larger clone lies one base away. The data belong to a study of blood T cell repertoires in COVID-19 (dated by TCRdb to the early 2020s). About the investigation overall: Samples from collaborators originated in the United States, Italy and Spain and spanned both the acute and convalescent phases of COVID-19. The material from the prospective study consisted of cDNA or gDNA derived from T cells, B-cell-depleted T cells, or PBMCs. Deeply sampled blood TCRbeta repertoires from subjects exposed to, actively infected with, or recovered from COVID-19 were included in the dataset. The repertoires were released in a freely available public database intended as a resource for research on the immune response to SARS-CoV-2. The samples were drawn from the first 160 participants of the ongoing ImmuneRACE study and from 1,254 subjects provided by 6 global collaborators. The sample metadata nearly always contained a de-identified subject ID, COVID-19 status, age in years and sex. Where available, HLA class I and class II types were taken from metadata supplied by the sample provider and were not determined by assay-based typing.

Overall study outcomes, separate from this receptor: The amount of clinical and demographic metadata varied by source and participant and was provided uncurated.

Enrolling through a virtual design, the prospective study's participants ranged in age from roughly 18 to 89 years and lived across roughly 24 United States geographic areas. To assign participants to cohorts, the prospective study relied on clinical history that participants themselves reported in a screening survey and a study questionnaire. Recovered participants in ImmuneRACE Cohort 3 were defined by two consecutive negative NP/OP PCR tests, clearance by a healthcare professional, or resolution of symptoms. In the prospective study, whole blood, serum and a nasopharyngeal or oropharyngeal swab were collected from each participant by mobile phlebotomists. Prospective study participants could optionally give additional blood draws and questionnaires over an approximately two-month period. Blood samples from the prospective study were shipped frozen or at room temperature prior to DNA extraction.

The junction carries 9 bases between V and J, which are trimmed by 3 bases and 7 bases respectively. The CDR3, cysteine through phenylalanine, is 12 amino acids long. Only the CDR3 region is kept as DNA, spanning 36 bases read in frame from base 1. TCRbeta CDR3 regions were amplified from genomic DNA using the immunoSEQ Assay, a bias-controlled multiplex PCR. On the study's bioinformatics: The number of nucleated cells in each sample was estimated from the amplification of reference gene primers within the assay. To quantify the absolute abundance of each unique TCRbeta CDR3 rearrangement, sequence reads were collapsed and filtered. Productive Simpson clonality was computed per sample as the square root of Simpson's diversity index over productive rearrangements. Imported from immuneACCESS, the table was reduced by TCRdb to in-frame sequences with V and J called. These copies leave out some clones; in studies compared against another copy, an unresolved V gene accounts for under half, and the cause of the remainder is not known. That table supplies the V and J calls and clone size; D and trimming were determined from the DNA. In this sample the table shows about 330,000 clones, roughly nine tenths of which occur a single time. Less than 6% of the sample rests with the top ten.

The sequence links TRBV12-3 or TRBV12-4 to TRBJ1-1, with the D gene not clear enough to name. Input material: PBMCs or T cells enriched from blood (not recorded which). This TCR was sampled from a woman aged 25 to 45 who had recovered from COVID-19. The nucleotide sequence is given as TGTGCCAGCAGTTTGGTCGTCAGTGAAGCTTTCTTT. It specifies CASSLVVSEAFF.